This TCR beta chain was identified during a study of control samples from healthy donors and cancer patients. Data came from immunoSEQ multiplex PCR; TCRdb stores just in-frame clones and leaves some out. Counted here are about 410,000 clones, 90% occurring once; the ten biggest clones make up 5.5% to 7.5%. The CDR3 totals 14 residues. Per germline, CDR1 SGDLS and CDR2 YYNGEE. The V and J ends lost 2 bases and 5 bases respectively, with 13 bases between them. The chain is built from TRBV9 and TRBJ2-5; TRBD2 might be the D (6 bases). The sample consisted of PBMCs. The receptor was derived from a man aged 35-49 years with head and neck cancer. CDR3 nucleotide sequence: TGTGCCAGCAGCGTGGAGGGGTTACATGAGACCCAGTACTTC. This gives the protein CASSVEGLHETQYF.